This T cell receptor beta chain was identified in a study of CD8 T cells in Susac syndrome. TEMRA cells were enriched by FACS, and CD4+ and CD8+ T cells were negatively isolated. cDNA came from around 0.5 to 1 ug RNA primed by random hexamers. Amplification of TCR beta CDR3 used immunoSEQ multiplex PCR across 54 Vbeta and 13 Jbeta. From the immunoSEQ multiplex PCR reads, TCRdb called clonotypes with MiXCR, one entry per CDR3 protein. The repertoire holds about 120,000 distinct CDR3 sequences, roughly 92% seen once, with about 0.11% in the top ten. Germline trimming cut 9 bases from V and 9 bases from J; bases unmatched to any gene: 10. This CDR3 has 13 amino acids. Per the germline V gene, CDR1 is KGHDR and CDR2 is SFDVKD.

The specimen was CD8+ T cells from PBMCs. This sequence originates from a human donor in good health. The chain combines TRBV24-1 with TRBJ2-1; 7 bases align to TRBD2. The CDR3: CATGTTRKGEQFF. CDR3 bases: TGTGCCACCGGGACTACTAGAAAGGGTGAGCAGTTCTTC.